This T cell receptor (beta chain) is drawn from a study of blood T cell repertoires in COVID-19. Here immunoSEQ multiplex PCR was the method, and the copy in TCRdb shows in-frame clones only, minus some. This table holds fewer than 200,000 clones, approximately 85% found once. Germline V gives CDR1 SGHNT, CDR2 YYREEE (reference sequence). The germline V and J ends were trimmed by 7 bases and 8 bases, with 15 bases remaining between them. The CDR3 runs to 12 residues. Material: peripheral blood. The clonotype originates from a man between 60 and 75 years old who had recovered from COVID-19. This chain connects TRBV5-4 to TRBJ1-2; D remains ambiguous. CDR3 in DNA: TGTGCCAGCGGCGGAGGGTCTGACGGCTACACCTTC. Amino acids: CASGGGSDGYTF. Full variable domain (remainder filled in from reference TRBV5-4 and TRBJ1-2): ETGVTQSPTHLIKTRGQQVTLRCSSQSGHNTVSWYQQALGQGPQFIFQYYREEENGRGNFPPRFSGLQFPNYSSELNVNALELDDSALYLCASGGGSDGYTFGSGTRLTVV.